A single sample is the source of the 13 T cell receptor beta chains below, sequenced in a study of blood T cell repertoires in COVID-19. Produced via immunoSEQ multiplex PCR; TCRdb's table is partial and in-frame only. Found here are 120,000 to 150,000 clones, about 85% of them singletons; the top ten hold roughly 2.6%. The sequencing input was peripheral blood. The receptors derive from a human donor with acute or convalescent COVID-19. The donor label of this sample is uncertain.

V usage is TRBV6-5 and J usage is TRBJ1-2; the D gene is possibly TRBD1 (5 bases). Germline CDR1 is MNHEY and CDR2 is SVGAGI. V dropped 6 bases and J dropped 7 bases, with 12 bases sitting between them. The CDR3 is 12 amino acids. DNA for the CDR3: TGTGCCAGCAGAGGGACTTCCGCTGGCTACACCTTC. It translates to CASRGTSAGYTF.

The chain uses TRBV27 and TRBJ1-2; 8 bases agree with TRBD1. CDR1 is MNHEY, CDR2 SMNVEV, per germline (reference sequence). The CDR3 runs 14 residues. V lost 3 bases, J lost 7 bases, and 7 bases stayed unmatched. CDR3 sequence reads: CASSLTTGVSGYTF. CDR3 DNA sequence: TGTGCCAGCAGTTTGACGACAGGGGTTTCTGGCTACACCTTC.

This rearrangement joins TRBV21-1 to TRBJ1-1. TRBV21-1 is a pseudogene segment. This CDR3 spans 17 amino acids. For the CDR3, the DNA is TGTGCCAGCAGCAAAGGGAGGGGGGGCTGTCGTAACACTGAAGCTTTCTTT. Encoded protein: CASSKGRGGCRNTEAFF.

V is TRBV27 and J is TRBJ2-5; 12 bases agree with TRBD2. Losses at the gene ends were 5 bases for V and 4 bases for J; bases not matched to a gene: 5. Per the germline V gene, CDR1 is MNHEY and CDR2 is SMNVEV (reference sequence). The CDR3 runs to 15 residues. CDR3 protein: CASSMLAGGRETQYF. Written as DNA, the CDR3 is TGTGCCAGCAGTATGCTAGCGGGAGGGCGAGAGACCCAGTACTTC.

CDR3 sequence reads: CASSSSGSGRTSSRDLGGYYGYTF. The DNA for the CDR3 is TGTGCCAGCAGCTCTAGCGGTTCGGGCAGGACGAGTAGTAGAGATCTCGGGGGTTACTATGGCTACACCTTC. This chain joins TRBV9 and TRBJ1-2, with D possibly TRBD1 on 5 matching bases. This CDR3 has 24 amino acids. The V and J ends lost 4 bases and 3 bases respectively, with 43 bases between them. The germline CDR1 and CDR2 sequences are SGDLS and YYNGEE.

This clone came up once. Sequence at one end of the junction differs from germline and may be a read error. The CDR3 reads CAGSIGQGFAGNTIYF. The CDR3 DNA is TGTGCCGGTAGTATAGGTCAGGGTTTCGCTGGAAACACCATATATTTT. This sequence joins TRBV19 and TRBJ1-3, with a tentative D call TRBD1 (5 bases). CDR1 and CDR2 (germline): LNHDA, SQIVND (reference sequence). This CDR3 comprises 16 residues.

The chain is built from TRBV10-3 and TRBJ2-1, with TRBD1 identical over 9 bases. V dropped 10 bases and J dropped 4; count of bases not matched to a gene: 11. Germline CDR1 ENHRY, CDR2 SYGVKD. This CDR3 is 15 amino acids long. CDR3 loop: CASQPDRGTYNEQFF. CDR3 in DNA: TGTGCCAGCCAGCCCGACAGGGGGACTTACAATGAGCAGTTCTTC.

The V call is TRBV6-6, the J call TRBJ1-5; D possibly corresponds to TRBD1 (5 bases). Germline V CDR1 and CDR2: MNHNY, SVGAGI (reference sequence). Trimming took off 11 bases at V and 5 bases at J, with 13 bases between the two ends. The length of the CDR3 is 12 residues. The CDR3 DNA is TGTGCCTCGGCGGGGGTTGATCAGCCCCAGCATTTT. It encodes CASAGVDQPQHF.

The rearrangement uses TRBV25-1 and TRBJ2-2; D unresolved. The CDR3 is made up of 15 amino acids. V lost 4 bases and J lost 0, with 9 bases in between. Germline lookup yields CDR1 MGHDK and CDR2 SYGVNS. CDR3 loop: CASSGRVPNTGELFF. The CDR3 DNA reads TGTGCCAGCAGTGGCCGGGTCCCGAACACCGGGGAGCTGTTTTTT.

This chain joins TRBV11-2 and TRBJ1-6, with D possibly matching TRBD1 (5 bases). The CDR3 length is 17 residues. Germline V gene sequence: CDR1 SGHAT, CDR2 FQNNGV. Trimming removed 3 bases from V and 2 bases from J, with 14 bases in between. The CDR3 DNA sequence: TGTGCCAGCAGCTTCTCAGGGCCCAGGGCCTATAATTCACCCCTCCACTTT. The encoded protein is CASSFSGPRAYNSPLHF.

CDR3 region: CASSAGQGSSYNEQFF. DNA of the CDR3: TGTGCCAGCAGCGCCGGACAGGGGAGCTCCTACAATGAGCAGTTCTTC. The V and J genes are TRBV9 and TRBJ2-1; 9 nucleotides align to TRBD1. CDR1 is SGDLS, CDR2 YYNGEE, per germline. The trim removed 3 bases at V and 0 bases at J, leaving 4 bases unmatched. The CDR3 length is 16 residues.

This clone was seen just once. The chain links TRBV7-2 to TRBJ1-6, with 9 positions matching TRBD1. The germline gives CDR1 SGHTA, CDR2 FQGNSA. Germline trimming cut 5 bases from V and 9 bases from J; bases unmatched to any gene: 11. This CDR3 spans 16 amino acids. CDR3 loop: CASSPPTGGSGSPLHF. The CDR3 bases are TGTGCCAGCAGCCCCCCGACAGGGGGTAGCGGTTCACCCCTCCACTTT. Using reference TRBV7-2 and TRBJ1-6 for the parts outside the CDR3, the full variable domain is GAGVSQSPSNKVTEKGKDVELRCDPISGHTALYWYRQSLGQGLEFLIYFQGNSAPDKSGLPSDRFSAERTGGSVSTLTIQRTQQEDSAVYLCASSPPTGGSGSPLHFGNGTRLTVT.

The chain combines TRBV27 with TRBJ2-7; D is ambiguous. Germline assignment: CDR1 MNHEY and CDR2 SMNVEV (reference sequence). The V end lost 5 bases, the J end lost 0 bases, and 14 bases lay between the germline ends. The CDR3 contains 15 residues. CDR3 in amino acids: CASSILSTSSYEQYF. The DNA of the CDR3 is TGTGCCAGCAGTATACTGTCGACATCCTCCTACGAGCAGTACTTC.